This T cell receptor (beta chain) was profiled in a study of STAT3 mutations in large granular lymphocyte leukemia. Findings of the study overall: In T-cell large granular lymphocyte leukemia, about half of patients showed multiple immunodominant subclonotypes. A small but highly pathogenic clone may have been missed. Samples missed the first appearance of the clone. Suggested: STAT3 mutation was not the ancestral event for these clonal expansions.

Germline loops: CDR1 MNHEY, CDR2 SVGAGI. The length of the CDR3 is 16 residues. V was clipped by 0 bases and J by 2 bases; unmatched bases: 2. Comment on this clone: Its antigen is unknown.

Generated by immunoSEQ multiplex PCR, the TCRdb table keeps only in-frame clones and is missing some. The sample lists 4,300 or so clones; 82% were seen once. This clonotype was obtained from a man in his forties or fifties with T-cell large granular lymphocyte leukemia. Some clones in this sample may be carry-over from other donors' samples. The chain uses TRBV6-5 and TRBJ1-3, with 9 nucleotides matching TRBD1. Input material: peripheral blood mononuclear cells. The CDR3, as DNA: TGTGCCAGCAGTTACTCACGACAGGGGGCTGGAAACACCATATATTTT. Amino acid sequence: CASSYSRQGAGNTIYF.